Shown below are 20 T cell receptor beta chains from a single sample sequenced in a study of T-cell memory formation after mild COVID-19. One entry per CDR3 protein, called by TCRdb with MiXCR from the 5' RACE reads. Here the sample spans around 200,000 distinct CDR3 sequences, about 20% being singletons. The sequencing sample was made of PBMCs or a T cell subset sorted from them (not recorded which). The origin of the receptors is an adult woman who had mild COVID-19 (a few samples of this study predate the infection). Cell type and time point are not known.

This chain joins TRBV11-1 and TRBJ2-1; tentatively, D is TRBD1 (5 bases). This CDR3 has 11 residues. Trimming took off 1 base at V and 10 bases at J, with 5 bases between the two ends. The germline V gene has CDR1 SGHAT and CDR2 FQDESV (reference sequence). CDR3 DNA: TGTGCCAGCAGCTTAGGACAGGAGCAGTTCTTC. Amino acids: CASSLGQEQFF.

In its sample, this clonotype was seen a few times. V gene TRBV20-1 combines with J gene TRBJ2-3; 7 bases agree with TRBD1. Germline V gene lookup returns CDR1 DFQATT and CDR2 SNEGSKA (reference sequence). V lost 4 bases to trimming and J lost 0 bases; unmatched junction nucleotides: 7. The CDR3 totals 15 residues. The CDR3 DNA sequence: TGCAGTGCTACTAAGACAGGGACCAGCACAGATACGCAGTATTTT. Protein: CSATKTGTSTDTQYF.

The rearrangement links TRBV5-1 to TRBJ2-7; D not certain. Trimming took off 3 bases at V and 2 bases at J, with 24 bases between the two ends. The CDR3 has 18 amino acids. Germline CDR1 and CDR2: SGHRS and YFSETQ. This chain's CDR3 is CASSSLYSPVSGPYEQYF. The CDR3 coding sequence is TGCGCCAGCAGCTCTCTCTACTCCCCCGTGAGTGGACCCTACGAGCAGTACTTC.

The genes are TRBV7-6 and TRBJ2-2; TRBD1 might be the D (5 bases). CDR1 SGHVS and CDR2 FNYEAQ come from the germline V gene. Deletions cut 4 bases from V and 1 base from J, with 22 bases between. This CDR3 region has 19 residues. The CDR3 DNA follows: TGTGCCAGCAGCTCCAACGGGCACAGGTCCGTATTGAACACCGGGGAGCTGTTTTTT. This sequence encodes CASSSNGHRSVLNTGELFF.

This clonotype was counted a few times. The chain joins TRBV23-1 to TRBJ2-7; no definite D call. TRBV23-1 is an ORF for which the function is uncertain. This CDR3 is built from 11 residues. Trimming stripped 5 bases from V and 6 bases from J, with 8 bases between. In DNA, the CDR3 is TGCGCCAGCAGTTCTGGGGTCGAGCAGTACTTC. It encodes CASSSGVEQYF.

This clonotype was picked up a small number of times. This chain's CDR3 is CASSLVAGFHGELFF. DNA for the CDR3: TGTGCCAGCAGCTTAGTAGCGGGGTTCCACGGGGAGCTGTTTTTT. V gene TRBV7-9 combines with J gene TRBJ2-2, with 8 bases lining up with TRBD2. Trimming cost V 1 base and J 7 bases; bases outside gene matches: 5. The CDR3 length is 15 residues. Germline CDR1 is SEHNR and CDR2 is FQNEAQ (reference sequence).

This clonotype was seen only a few times. The chain carries TRBV7-6 and TRBJ2-1; 14 positions match TRBD2. Germline V gene data show CDR1 as SGHVS and CDR2 as FNYEAQ. CDR3 length: 13 amino acids. The J segment lost 14 bases and the V segment lost 5 bases, leaving 5 bases of the junction unmatched. The chain's CDR3 is CASSPGTSGSKFF. The CDR3 nucleotides read TGTGCCAGCAGCCCTGGGACTAGCGGGAGCAAGTTCTTC.

This chain joins TRBV12-3 or TRBV12-4 and TRBJ2-1; no firm D call. The CDR3 totals 12 residues. With 6 bases removed from V and 4 bases from J, the gap between germline ends came to 7 bases. DNA of the CDR3: TGTGCCAGCAGCAGACAATACAATGAGCAGTTCTTC. Protein: CASSRQYNEQFF.

This clonotype was counted many times. The rearrangement joins TRBV15 to TRBJ2-1, with 8 positions matching TRBD2. Germline lookup yields CDR1 LNHNV and CDR2 YYDKDF (reference sequence). The V and J ends lost 4 bases and 8 bases, in that order; junction bases with no gene match: 7. This CDR3 spans 14 amino acids. CDR3 sequence reads: CATSTQGLAYEQFF. In DNA form, the CDR3 reads TGTGCCACCAGCACCCAAGGACTAGCCTATGAGCAGTTCTTC.

This clonotype was found a few times. The junction shows a germline mismatch at one end, possibly a read error. CDR3 sequence: CASSLGGPYHDADF. The CDR3 nucleotides are TGTGCCAGCAGCTTAGGGGGCCCCTACCACGACGCAGACTTT. The chain recombines TRBV7-9 with TRBJ2-3, with TRBD1 as a possible D gene (5 bases). This CDR3 is built from 14 residues. Germline CDR1 reads SEHNR; CDR2 reads FQNEAQ (reference sequence).

This clonotype was detected a few times. CDR3 protein: CASSLGAGGYTF. The CDR3 bases are TGTGCCAGCAGCTTAGGGGCTGGTGGCTACACCTTC. The rearrangement uses TRBV7-8 and TRBJ1-2; no firm D call. CDR3 size: 12 residues. Germline V gene data show CDR1 as SGHVS and CDR2 as FQNEAQ. Trimming took off 1 base at V and 7 bases at J, with 7 bases between the two ends.

The V and J genes are TRBV6-5 and TRBJ1-2, with D tentatively TRBD1 (5 bases). The CDR3 has 16 amino acids. Germline V CDR1 and CDR2: MNHEY, SVGAGI. V was pared by 1 base and J by 2 bases, with 14 bases between. CDR3 sequence (DNA): TGTGCCAGCAGTTACTTTGTCGGGGGTTCCAACTATGGCTACACCTTC. Protein product: CASSYFVGGSNYGYTF.

V gene TRBV20-1 combines with J gene TRBJ2-1, with unresolved D. The V end lost 1 base, the J end lost 10 bases, and 17 bases lay between the germline ends. Germline V gene lookup returns CDR1 DFQATT and CDR2 SNEGSKA (reference sequence). The CDR3 length is 14 residues. CDR3 region: CSARVYLLRSEQFF. The CDR3 DNA sequence: TGCAGTGCTAGAGTCTACCTACTGAGGAGCGAGCAGTTCTTC.

This clonotype showed up just a few times. The gene calls are TRBV20-1 and TRBJ2-1; TRBD2 might be the D (6 bases). Germline V gene sequence: CDR1 DFQATT, CDR2 SNEGSKA (reference sequence). The CDR3 is 18 residues long. V was cut by 6 bases and J by 8 bases, with 32 bases left in between. CDR3 region: CSAKGRIIRLKGDDEQFF. Written as DNA, the CDR3 is TGCAGTGCAAAAGGGAGGATCATCCGTCTTAAGGGCGACGATGAGCAGTTCTTC.

This clonotype was seen a handful of times. This rearrangement joins TRBV29-1 to TRBJ2-2, with 12 nucleotides matching TRBD1. This CDR3 comprises 16 residues. Trimming cost V 0 bases and J 4 bases; bases outside gene matches: 3. CDR1 and CDR2 from the germline V gene are SQVTM and ANQGSEA. CDR3 protein: CSVEDRDRGLTGELFF. CDR3 sequence (DNA): TGCAGCGTTGAAGACCGGGACAGGGGGCTCACCGGGGAGCTGTTTTTT.

This rearrangement joins TRBV20-1 to TRBJ2-4; 7 bases map to TRBD2. J lost 1 base, V lost 8 bases, and 5 bases had no gene match. CDR1 is DFQATT and CDR2 is SNEGSKA in the germline V gene (reference sequence). This CDR3 has 13 amino acids. As DNA, the CDR3 is TGCAGTCCCCTGGGGGGGGCCAAAAACATTCAGTACTTC. This gives the protein CSPLGGAKNIQYF.

The chain couples TRBV7-9 to TRBJ2-1; 7 positions agree with TRBD1. CDR3 length: 15 residues. The V gene's germline CDR1 is SEHNR and CDR2 FQNEAQ (reference sequence). The junction had 17 bases not matched to a gene; V was cut back by 9 bases and J by 9 bases. The CDR3 spells CASRQGLGERPEQFF. The CDR3 DNA reads TGTGCCAGTAGACAGGGATTAGGAGAAAGGCCTGAGCAGTTCTTC. The whole variable domain, filled in from reference TRBV7-9 and TRBJ2-1, reads DTGVSQNPRHKITKRGQNVTFRCDPISEHNRLYWYRQTLGQGPEFLTYFQNEAQLEKSRLLSDRFSAERPKGSFSTLEIQRTEQGDSAMYLCASRQGLGERPEQFFGPGTRLTVL.

This sequence joins TRBV13 and TRBJ2-7; D unresolved. Per germline, CDR1 PRHDT and CDR2 FYEKMQ (reference sequence). The CDR3 sequence is 16 residues long. Trimming removed 5 bases at V and 7 bases at J, with 24 bases between. The chain's CDR3 is CASSTRHLHMVGEQYF. In DNA form, the CDR3 reads TGTGCCAGCAGCACCCGACACCTACACATGGTGGGGGAGCAGTACTTC.

The chain couples TRBV7-9 to TRBJ2-5; 7 nucleotides agree with TRBD2. The ends lost 6 bases at V and 4 bases at J; junction bases unmatched: 14. This CDR3 comprises 16 residues. CDR1 is SEHNR, CDR2 FQNEAQ, per germline (reference sequence). This CDR3 is CASSNPLAGDRETQYF. The CDR3 coding sequence is TGTGCCAGCAGTAATCCCCTTGCGGGGGATCGAGAGACCCAGTACTTC.

The chain links TRBV29-1 to TRBJ2-3; TRBD2 agrees at 7 bases. CDR3 size: 14 residues. V dropped 6 bases and J dropped 2; count of bases not matched to a gene: 8. Germline V gives CDR1 SQVTM, CDR2 ANQGSEA. The CDR3 nucleotides read TGCAGCGTAGCGAGTGGGGGGGTCACAGATACGCAGTATTTT. Its protein product is CSVASGGVTDTQYF.